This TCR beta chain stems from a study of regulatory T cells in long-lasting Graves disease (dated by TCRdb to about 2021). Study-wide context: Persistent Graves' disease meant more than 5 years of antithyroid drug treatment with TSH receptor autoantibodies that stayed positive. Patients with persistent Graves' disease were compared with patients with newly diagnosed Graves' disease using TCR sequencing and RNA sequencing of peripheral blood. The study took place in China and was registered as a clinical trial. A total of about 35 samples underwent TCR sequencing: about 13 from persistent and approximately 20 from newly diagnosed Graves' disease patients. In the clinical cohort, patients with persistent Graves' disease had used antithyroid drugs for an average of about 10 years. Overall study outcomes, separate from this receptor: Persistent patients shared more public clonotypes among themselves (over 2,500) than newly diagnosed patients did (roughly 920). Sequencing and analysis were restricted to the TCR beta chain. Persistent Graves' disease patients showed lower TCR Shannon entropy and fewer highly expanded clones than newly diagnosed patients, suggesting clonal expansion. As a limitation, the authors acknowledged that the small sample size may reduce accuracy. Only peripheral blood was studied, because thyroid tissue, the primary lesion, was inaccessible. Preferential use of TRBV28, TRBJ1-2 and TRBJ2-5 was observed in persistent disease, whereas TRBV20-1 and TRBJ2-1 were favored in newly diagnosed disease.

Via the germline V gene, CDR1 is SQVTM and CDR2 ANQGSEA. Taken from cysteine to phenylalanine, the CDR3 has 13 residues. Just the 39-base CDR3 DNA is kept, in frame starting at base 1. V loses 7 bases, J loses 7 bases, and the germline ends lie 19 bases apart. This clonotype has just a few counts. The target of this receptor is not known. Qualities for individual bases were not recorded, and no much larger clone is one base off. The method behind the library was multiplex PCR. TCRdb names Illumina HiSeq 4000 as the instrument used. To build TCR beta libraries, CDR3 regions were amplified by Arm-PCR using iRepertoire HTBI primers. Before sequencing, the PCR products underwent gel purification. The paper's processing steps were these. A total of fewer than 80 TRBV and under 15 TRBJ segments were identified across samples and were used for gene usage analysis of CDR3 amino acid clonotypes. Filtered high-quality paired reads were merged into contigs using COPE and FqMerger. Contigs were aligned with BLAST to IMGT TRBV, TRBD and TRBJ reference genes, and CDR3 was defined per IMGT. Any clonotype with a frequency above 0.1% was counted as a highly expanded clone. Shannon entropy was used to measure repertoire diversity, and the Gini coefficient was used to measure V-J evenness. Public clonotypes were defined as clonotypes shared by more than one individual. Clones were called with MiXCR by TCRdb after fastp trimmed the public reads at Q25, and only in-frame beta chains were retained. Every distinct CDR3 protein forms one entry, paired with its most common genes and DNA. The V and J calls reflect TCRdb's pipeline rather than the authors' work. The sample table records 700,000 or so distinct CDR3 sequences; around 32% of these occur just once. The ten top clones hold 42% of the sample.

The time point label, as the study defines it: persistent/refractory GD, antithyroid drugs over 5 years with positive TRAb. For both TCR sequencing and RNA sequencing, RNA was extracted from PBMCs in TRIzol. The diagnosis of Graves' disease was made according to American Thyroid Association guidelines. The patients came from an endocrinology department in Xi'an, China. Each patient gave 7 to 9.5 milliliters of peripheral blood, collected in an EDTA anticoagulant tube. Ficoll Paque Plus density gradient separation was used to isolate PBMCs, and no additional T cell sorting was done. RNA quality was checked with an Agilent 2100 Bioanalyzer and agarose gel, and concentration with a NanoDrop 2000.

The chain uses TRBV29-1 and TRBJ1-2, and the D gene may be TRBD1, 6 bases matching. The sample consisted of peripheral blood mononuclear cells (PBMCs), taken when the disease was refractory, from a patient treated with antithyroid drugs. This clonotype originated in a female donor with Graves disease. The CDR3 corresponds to CSAEGGAVRGYTF. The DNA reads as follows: TGCAGCGCCGAAGGGGGGGCTGTCCGTGGCTACACCTTC.